The 29 T cell receptor beta chains reported below all come from one sample, sequenced in a study of early T cells in non-severe SARS-CoV-2 infection. One entry per CDR3 protein, called by TCRdb with MiXCR from the 5' RACE reads. The data hold 70,000 to 95,000 distinct CDR3 sequences, with under 15% observed a single time. The sequencing input was whole blood. Source of these receptors: an adult who was a healthcare worker with PCR-confirmed SARS-CoV-2 infection or an uninfected control (not recorded which).

The V gene is TRBV5-1, the J gene TRBJ1-2; D remains ambiguous. Trimming stripped 5 bases from V and 3 bases from J, with 11 bases between. CDR3 length: 13 residues. The V gene's germline CDR1 is SGHRS and CDR2 YFSETQ. CDR3 coding DNA: TGCGCCAGCAGGGCAGAGGTTGACTATGGCTACACCTTC. Protein sequence: CASRAEVDYGYTF.

This clonotype was detected only a few times. The chain couples TRBV20-1 to TRBJ2-3; D is ambiguous. The germline CDR1 and CDR2 sequences are DFQATT and SNEGSKA (reference sequence). There are 13 residues in the CDR3. The V and J ends lost 2 bases and 7 bases respectively, with 13 bases between them. The CDR3 coding sequence is TGCAGTGCTAGACCCCGGGCGATATATACGCAGTATTTT. This sequence encodes CSARPRAIYTQYF.

This chain connects TRBV2 to TRBJ2-7, with D uncertain. From germline, CDR1 is SNHLY and CDR2 FYNNEI. V was shortened by 4 bases and J by 0 bases, with 4 bases between the two germline ends. CDR3 length equals 12 residues. In DNA, the CDR3 is TGTGCCAGCAGTGGGACCTCCTACGAGCAGTACGTC. It specifies CASSGTSYEQYV.

The V and J genes are TRBV5-1 and TRBJ2-5, with D unclear. Germline assignment: CDR1 SGHRS and CDR2 YFSETQ. The CDR3 consists of 13 residues. Between the trimmed V and J ends, which lost 6 bases and 1 base, there was a span of 10 bases. The CDR3 loop is CASKKGSQETQYF. The CDR3, as DNA: TGCGCCAGCAAGAAGGGTTCCCAAGAGACCCAGTACTTC.

The table lists this clonotype with many counts. The chain couples TRBV20-1 to TRBJ2-5; 9 positions agree with TRBD2. The CDR3 has 14 residues. Germline lookup yields CDR1 DFQATT and CDR2 SNEGSKA (reference sequence). V shed 5 bases, J shed 1 base, and the junction held 5 bases outside the gene matches. The CDR3 here is CSAPFSGGQETQYF. The CDR3 DNA reads TGCAGTGCTCCATTTAGCGGGGGCCAAGAGACCCAGTACTTC.

The V call is TRBV12-3 or TRBV12-4, the J call TRBJ1-1, with D perhaps matching TRBD1 (6 bases). The CDR3 sequence is 14 residues long. The ends were cut back, 1 base at V and 1 base at J, with 7 bases in the middle. The CDR3 nucleotides read TGTGCCAGCAGTTTAGGGGGGCCGAACACTGAAGCTTTCTTT. It yields the protein CASSLGGPNTEAFF.

This clonotype was seen only a few times. CDR3 protein: CASTKLPPADTQYF. CDR3 coding DNA: TGTGCCAGCACCAAACTTCCACCGGCAGATACGCAGTATTTT. The chain uses TRBV12-3 or TRBV12-4 and TRBJ2-3; D is ambiguous. This CDR3 has 14 residues. Trimming left V 7 bases short and J 4 bases short, with 15 bases between.

Only one count was recorded for this clonotype. The chain couples TRBV6-2 or TRBV6-3 to TRBJ1-5; TRBD1 might be the D (5 bases). CDR1 and CDR2 (germline): MNHEY, SVGEGT. This CDR3 region has 18 residues. Trimming took off 6 bases at V and 2 bases at J, with 23 bases between the two ends. CDR3 sequence reads: CASSLLPGTSRGNQPQHF. The CDR3 DNA reads TGTGCCAGCAGCCTGCTTCCAGGGACCTCAAGGGGCAATCAGCCCCAGCATTTT.

This clonotype has more than one count but fewer than ten. V usage is TRBV14 and J usage is TRBJ2-5; D might be TRBD2 (6 bases). The V end was cut by 0 bases, the J end by 7 bases, with 18 bases between. CDR1 is SGHDN and CDR2 is FVKESK in the germline V gene. The CDR3 sequence is 16 residues long. CDR3 sequence reads: CASSQEKGLPGGTQYF. As DNA, the CDR3 is TGTGCCAGCAGCCAAGAGAAGGGGCTCCCCGGGGGGACCCAGTACTTC. Variable domain in full (rest from reference TRBV14 and TRBJ2-5): EAGVTQFPSHSVIEKGQTVTLRCDPISGHDNLYWYRRVMGKEIKFLLHFVKESKQDESGMPNNRFLAERTGGTYSTLKVQPAELEDSGVYFCASSQEKGLPGGTQYFGPGTRLLVL.

This clonotype was counted a few times. The V call is TRBV2, the J call TRBJ2-1; perhaps TRBD1 as D (6 bases). V gave up 7 bases and J gave up 3 bases, with 19 bases separating them. Looked up from germline, CDR1 is SNHLY and CDR2 is FYNNEI. The CDR3 sequence is 16 residues long. CDR3 residues: CASKGGPLVGYNEQFF. The CDR3, as DNA: TGTGCCAGCAAAGGGGGACCCCTGGTAGGCTACAATGAGCAGTTCTTC.

The sample holds a few counts of this clonotype. V is TRBV29-1 and J is TRBJ2-4; no definite D call. The V gene's germline CDR1 is SQVTM and CDR2 ANQGSEA. The CDR3 spans 15 residues. Between the trimmed V and J ends, which lost 4 bases and 1 base, there was a span of 14 bases. The CDR3 sequence: CSVVPVPGAKNIQYF. In nucleotides, the CDR3 is TGCAGCGTTGTCCCGGTCCCTGGGGCCAAAAACATTCAGTACTTC.

The chain employs TRBV7-9 and TRBJ2-5; TRBD2 aligns across 8 bases. The germline gives CDR1 SEHNR, CDR2 FQNEAQ (reference sequence). The CDR3 totals 15 residues. V dropped 6 bases and J dropped 4; count of bases not matched to a gene: 10. The CDR3 region has the DNA TGTGCCAGCAGTGCGCACGGGGGGGCCGGAGAGACCCAGTACTTC. Protein: CASSAHGGAGETQYF.

The V and J genes are TRBV29-1 and TRBJ1-2; D might be TRBD1 (5 bases). Germline V gene sequence: CDR1 SQVTM, CDR2 ANQGSEA. The CDR3 is made up of 16 amino acids. V was cut by 6 bases and J by 2 bases, with 22 bases left in between. For the CDR3, the DNA is TGCAGCGTCCAAGCCCCGGGACGGAACTCCAACTATGGCTACACCTTC. This translates into CSVQAPGRNSNYGYTF.

The V and J genes are TRBV3-1 and TRBJ2-5; 8 nucleotides line up with TRBD2. There are 17 residues in the CDR3. Germline loops: CDR1 LGHDT, CDR2 YNNKEL (reference sequence). J lost 0 bases, V lost 0 bases, and 6 bases had no gene match. The CDR3 loop is CASSQDSAAGDQETQYF. The CDR3 bases are TGTGCCAGCAGCCAAGATTCGGCAGCGGGGGACCAAGAGACCCAGTACTTC.

This chain joins TRBV7-2 and TRBJ2-5; perhaps D is TRBD1 or TRBD2 (5 bases each). Germline V gene data show CDR1 as SGHTA and CDR2 as FQGNSA. Trimming pared 3 bases from V and 2 bases from J, leaving 13 bases between. The CDR3 contains 15 residues. For the CDR3, the DNA is TGTGCCAGCAGCTTCGGGACGACCGCTCAAGAGACCCAGTACTTC. Protein: CASSFGTTAQETQYF.

A few counts support this clonotype. V usage is TRBV5-1 and J usage is TRBJ1-6, with D uncertain. This CDR3 comprises 16 residues. V was clipped by 4 bases and J by 9 bases, with 20 bases between them. Germline V gene data show CDR1 as SGHRS and CDR2 as YFSETQ. The CDR3 protein is CASSPWSGSKGSPLHF. The CDR3 DNA sequence: TGCGCCAGCAGCCCCTGGTCCGGGTCAAAAGGTTCACCCCTCCACTTT.

A few counts support this clonotype. V gene TRBV11-2 combines with J gene TRBJ1-2; no definite D call. The CDR3 loop spans 13 amino acids. Per the germline V gene, CDR1 is SGHAT and CDR2 is FQNNGV. V was clipped by 0 bases and J by 2 bases, with 4 bases between them. CDR3 coding DNA: TGTGCCAGCAGCTTAGATGTGAACTATGGCTACACCTTC. Its protein product is CASSLDVNYGYTF.

V and J are TRBV6-1 and TRBJ2-3; D unresolved. Trimming took 4 bases from V and 0 from J, leaving 8 bases between them. Germline CDR1 is MNHNS and CDR2 is SASEGT. This CDR3 comprises 14 residues. CDR3 nucleotide sequence: TGTGCCAGCAGTGTCTTGGGGAGCACAGATACGCAGTATTTT. It translates to CASSVLGSTDTQYF.

This sequence joins TRBV4-1 and TRBJ1-3; D may be TRBD1 (6 bases). Germline CDR1 reads MGHRA; CDR2 reads YSYEKL. This CDR3 contains 16 residues. Between the trimmed V and J ends, which lost 1 base and 4 bases, there was a span of 14 bases. CDR3 coding DNA: TGCGCCAGCAGCCAAGGCCCCATGGACAGCGGAAACACCATATATTTT. Translated: CASSQGPMDSGNTIYF.

This clonotype was found a few times. The chain is built from TRBV12-3 or TRBV12-4 and TRBJ1-2; 9 positions match TRBD1. The CDR3 is 15 amino acids. V shed 6 bases, J shed 1 base, and the junction held 6 bases outside the gene matches. The CDR3 nucleotides are TGTGCCAGCAGGCAAACAGGGGGCGTTAACTATGGCTACACCTTC. It encodes CASRQTGGVNYGYTF.

The gene calls are TRBV29-1 and TRBJ2-3, with 7 nucleotides matching TRBD2. After removal of 6 bases from V and 0 bases from J, the junction contained 6 bases not matched to a gene. CDR1 SQVTM and CDR2 ANQGSEA come from the germline V gene. The CDR3 length is 14 residues. In DNA, the CDR3 is TGCAGCGTGACCAGCGGGGCTAGCACAGATACGCAGTATTTT. Its translation: CSVTSGASTDTQYF.

This clonotype showed up just a few times. The rearrangement links TRBV12-3 or TRBV12-4 to TRBJ1-5; 10 nucleotides line up with TRBD1. J gave up 1 base and V 4 bases, and 7 bases lay outside the gene matches. This CDR3 is built from 17 residues. In DNA, the CDR3 is TGTGCCAGCAGTTGGGGGACAGGGGCTAGGAGCAATCAGCCCCAGCATTTT. This encodes CASSWGTGARSNQPQHF.

This clonotype came up many times. J is TRBJ2-1 and V is TRBV7-8, with 13 bases identical to TRBD2. Germline V gene sequence: CDR1 SGHVS, CDR2 FQNEAQ. The CDR3 has 16 residues. The trim removed 5 bases at V and 8 bases at J, leaving 9 bases unmatched. The CDR3 loop is CASSPYRLAGGYEQFF. CDR3 sequence (DNA): TGTGCCAGCAGCCCTTACCGACTAGCGGGGGGATATGAGCAGTTCTTC.

V usage is TRBV10-3 and J usage is TRBJ1-5, with D possibly being TRBD1 (6 bases). Germline V gives CDR1 ENHRY, CDR2 SYGVKD. The CDR3 loop spans 14 amino acids. The V end lost 6 bases, the J end lost 1 base, and 10 bases lay between the germline ends. The CDR3 nucleotides are TGTGCCATCAGCACAGGGATAAGCAATCAGCCCCAGCATTTT. Translation gives CAISTGISNQPQHF.

This clonotype was detected ten times or more. The J gene is TRBJ1-5, the V gene TRBV5-8; D may be TRBD1 (5 bases). Trimming left V 0 bases short and J 3 bases short, with 16 bases between. Germline V gene data show CDR1 as SGHTS and CDR2 as YDEGEE. The length of the CDR3 is 17 residues. CDR3: CASSLALDSRNNQPQHF. DNA for the CDR3: TGTGCCAGCAGCTTGGCCCTCGACAGTAGGAACAATCAGCCCCAGCATTTT.

The V gene is TRBV5-1, the J gene TRBJ2-5; D gene uncertain. The CDR3 consists of 14 residues. CDR1 and CDR2 from the germline V gene are SGHRS and YFSETQ. V was pared by 1 base and J by 1 base, with 8 bases between. Written as DNA, the CDR3 is TGCGCCAGCAGCTTGCTGGGTGGCCAAGAGACCCAGTACTTC. Translating gives CASSLLGGQETQYF.

This clonotype was counted a few times. The gene calls are TRBV30 and TRBJ1-6, with D hard to call. Trimming removed 7 bases at V and 14 bases at J, with 18 bases between. The CDR3 is 12 residues long. CDR1 and CDR2 (germline): GTSNPN, SVGIG (reference sequence). The CDR3 region has the DNA TGTGCCTCCGACGCCGGAATTATGACCCTCCACTTT. This codes for CASDAGIMTLHF.

This clonotype was seen more than once but under ten times. V usage is TRBV7-6 and J usage is TRBJ2-5; D might be TRBD1 or TRBD2, each matching 5 bases. The CDR3 is 15 residues long. V shed 5 bases and J shed 1 base, with 14 bases lying between them. CDR1 is SGHVS and CDR2 is FNYEAQ in the germline V gene. The DNA of the CDR3 is TGTGCCAGCAGCCTCCAGGGACGGCTCCAAGAGACCCAGTACTTC. It is translated as CASSLQGRLQETQYF.

This clonotype was seen more than once but under ten times. The V call is TRBV27, the J call TRBJ2-6; D is unresolved. CDR3 size: 15 residues. Germline CDR1 MNHEY, CDR2 SMNVEV (reference sequence). V lost 5 bases and J 3 bases, leaving 11 bases between the germline ends. This CDR3 reads CASSPRSVGANVLTF. CDR3 DNA: TGTGCCAGCAGTCCGCGCTCGGTTGGGGCCAACGTCCTGACTTTC.